This T cell receptor (beta chain) comes out of a study of control samples from healthy donors and cancer patients (dated by TCRdb to 2018 to 2020). From a lookup of the germline V gene, CDR1 and CDR2 are SGHTA and FQGNSA. Inclusive of the bounding cysteine and phenylalanine, the CDR3 is 16 residues long. Only the CDR3 DNA stays, 48 bases, in frame from base 1. The germline ends are 14 bases apart after V is trimmed by 4 bases and J by 2 bases. In regard to this clone: Its antigen has not been determined. No per-base quality is available; no much larger clone lies one base away.

Library construction relied on the immunoSEQ multiplex PCR assay. TCRdb holds this immuneACCESS table with in-frame rearrangements only. Some clones are missing; in checked studies, unresolved V genes explain under half, and the rest has no known cause. The sample data list 110,000 to 150,000 clones, and about 85% of these were observed just once. Together, the top ten hold approximately 8.6% of the sample. The clonotype comes from a woman under 40 in good health. The rearrangement joined TRBV7-2 to TRBJ2-2, with no D gene named confidently. Specimen: blood. The CDR3 corresponds to CASSSFVGLNTGELFF. The sequenced DNA: TGTGCCAGCAGCTCCTTTGTGGGCCTAAACACCGGGGAGCTGTTTTTT.